A single sample gave rise to the 30 T cell receptor beta chains below, sequenced in a study of blood T cell repertoires in COVID-19. Sequencing used immunoSEQ multiplex PCR; TCRdb keeps in-frame clones, though not all of them. The table includes around 24,000 clones, roughly 89% detected once. The sample comprised peripheral blood. These receptors were obtained from a man in his 70s with acute or convalescent COVID-19.

The chain is built from TRBV9 and TRBJ2-3, with a weak D call TRBD2 (6 bases). Trimming took off 4 bases at V and 5 bases at J, with 17 bases between the two ends. The CDR3 runs 15 residues. CDR1 SGDLS and CDR2 YYNGEE come from the germline V gene. The CDR3 coding sequence is TGTGCCAGCAGCCCTCAGACTAGGACCTTAGATACGCAGTATTTT. This codes for CASSPQTRTLDTQYF.

The rearrangement links TRBV9 to TRBJ1-3; perhaps TRBD1 as D (5 bases). Trimming cost V 0 bases and J 2 bases, with 9 bases left between them. Germline loops: CDR1 SGDLS, CDR2 YYNGEE. CDR3 size: 15 residues. CDR3 DNA sequence: TGTGCCAGCAGCGTAGCGCAGGGCCCTGGAAACACCATATATTTT. This encodes CASSVAQGPGNTIYF.

V is TRBV19 and J is TRBJ2-5; TRBD1 matches 7 bases. CDR3 length: 14 residues. Trimming removed 4 bases from V and 0 bases from J; junction bases left unmatched: 2. Germline V gene data show CDR1 as LNHDA and CDR2 as SQIVND (reference sequence). DNA of the CDR3: TGTGCCAGTAGTACCACAGGGGACCAAGAGACCCAGTACTTC. Encoded protein: CASSTTGDQETQYF.

In its sample, this clone was seen once. This chain links TRBV20-1 with TRBJ1-5, with TRBD1 matching over 8 bases. The trim removed 3 bases at V and 8 bases at J, leaving 9 bases unmatched. CDR1 and CDR2 from the germline V gene are DFQATT and SNEGSKA (reference sequence). The CDR3 has 14 amino acids. The CDR3 bases are TGCAGTGCTAGTTCTCGACAGGGGATAGAGCCCCAGCATTTT. Residues: CSASSRQGIEPQHF.

This chain joins TRBV9 and TRBJ2-1; D gene uncertain. V dropped 4 bases and J dropped 0 bases, with 5 bases sitting between them. CDR3 length: 13 residues. Germline V gene data show CDR1 as SGDLS and CDR2 as YYNGEE. CDR3 sequence (DNA): TGTGCCAGCAGCATGAGCTCCTACAATGAGCAGTTCTTC. Encoded protein: CASSMSSYNEQFF.

This clone occurred once. The chain joins TRBV29-1 to TRBJ2-3; 7 bases are shared with TRBD2. Germline assignment: CDR1 SQVTM and CDR2 ANQGSEA. V dropped 6 bases and J dropped 8; count of bases not matched to a gene: 14. The length of the CDR3 is 14 residues. The CDR3 loop reads CSVFDWGGVSTQYF. The DNA of the CDR3 is TGCAGCGTCTTCGACTGGGGGGGGGTGAGTACGCAGTATTTT.

V and J are TRBV5-1 and TRBJ1-2; the match to TRBD1 covers 7 bases. Germline V gene sequence: CDR1 SGHRS, CDR2 YFSETQ. This CDR3 spans 15 amino acids. After removal of 0 bases from V and 6 bases from J, the junction contained 8 bases not matched to a gene. CDR3 DNA sequence: TGCGCCAGCAGCTTGGCAGGGGGGAGTAGGAATGGCTACACCTTC. Translated, it gives CASSLAGGSRNGYTF. The variable domain in full, with the rest retrieved from reference TRBV5-1 and TRBJ1-2, is KAGVTQTPRYLIKTRGQQVTLSCSPISGHRSVSWYQQTPGQGLQFLFEYFSETQRNKGNFPGRFSGRQFSNSRSEMNVSTLELGDSALYLCASSLAGGSRNGYTFGSGTRLTVV.

The V gene is TRBV30, the J gene TRBJ1-4; TRBD1 matches 9 bases. The V and J ends lost 8 bases and 7 bases, in that order; junction bases with no gene match: 11. The CDR3 runs 14 residues. Germline V gives CDR1 GTSNPN, CDR2 SVGIG (reference sequence). Written as DNA, the CDR3 is TGTGCCGGTGACCGGGACAGGGAGGGTGAAAAACTGTTTTTT. This sequence encodes CAGDRDREGEKLFF. Full variable domain (rest looked up from reference TRBV30 and TRBJ1-4): SQTIHQWPATLVQPVGSPLSLECTVEGTSNPNLYWYRQAAGRGLQLLFYSVGIGQISSEVPQNLSASRPQDRQFILSSKKLLLSDSGFYLCAGDRDREGEKLFFGSGTQLSVL.

This rearrangement joins TRBV11-2 to TRBJ2-1; no clear D. V was shortened by 10 bases and J by 3 bases, with 13 bases between the two germline ends. This CDR3 is built from 13 residues. Germline V gives CDR1 SGHAT, CDR2 FQNNGV. Here the CDR3 DNA reads TGTGCCATCCAGGCAGATGACTACAATGAGCAGTTCTTC. As protein: CAIQADDYNEQFF.

The chain combines TRBV7-3 with TRBJ1-2; TRBD1 aligns across 9 bases. V shed 6 bases and J 8 bases; nucleotides not matched to a gene: 7. The CDR3 has 13 amino acids. Germline CDR1 and CDR2: SGHTA and FQGTGA. The CDR3: CASSRGQGNGYTF. The CDR3 DNA reads as TGTGCCAGCAGTCGAGGACAGGGGAACGGCTACACCTTC.

This chain uses TRBV27 with TRBJ2-3, with TRBD2 matching 7 bases. This CDR3 has 13 residues. J was trimmed by 1 base and V by 8 bases; bases with no gene match: 3. Germline-derived CDR1 and CDR2 are MNHEY and SMNVEV (reference sequence). The CDR3 sequence: CASLAAGTDTQYF. The CDR3 bases are TGTGCCAGCCTAGCGGCAGGCACAGATACGCAGTATTTT.

This clone was recorded once. The rearrangement links TRBV7-9 to TRBJ2-7; 8 nucleotides agree with TRBD2. Losses at the gene ends were 4 bases for V and 5 bases for J; bases not matched to a gene: 13. Germline V gene lookup returns CDR1 SEHNR and CDR2 FQNEAQ (reference sequence). The CDR3 length is 16 residues. In DNA form, the CDR3 reads TGTGCCAGCAGCTCTAGTTCGGGACTAGGGTACCACGAGCAGTACTTC. Amino acids: CASSSSSGLGYHEQYF. Combining the CDR3 with reference TRBV7-9 and TRBJ2-7 gives the whole variable domain DTGVSQNPRHKITKRGQNVTFRCDPISEHNRLYWYRQTLGQGPEFLTYFQNEAQLEKSRLLSDRFSAERPKGSFSTLEIQRTEQGDSAMYLCASSSSSGLGYHEQYFGPGTRLTVT.

V usage is TRBV28 and J usage is TRBJ1-1, with a possible D match to TRBD1 (6 bases). There are 12 residues in the CDR3. CDR1 is MDHEN and CDR2 is SYDVKM in the germline V gene. The germline V and J ends were trimmed by 5 bases and 10 bases, with 14 bases remaining between them. The CDR3 DNA reads TGTGCCAGCAGTCCCCACGGGGGGCTAGCTTTCTTT. It specifies CASSPHGGLAFF. The full variable domain, its missing parts supplied by reference TRBV28 and TRBJ1-1, is DVKVTQSSRYLVKRTGEKVFLECVQDMDHENMFWYRQDPGLGLRLIYFSYDVKMKEKGDIPEGYSVSREKKERFSLILESASTNQTSMYLCASSPHGGLAFFGQGTRLTVV.

CDR3 sequence (DNA): TGTGCCAGCAGTCGGAGTGGGTCCCACGAGCAGTACTTC. Translated, it gives CASSRSGSHEQYF. The gene calls are TRBV6-5 and TRBJ2-7; D is unclear. The CDR3 covers 13 residues. From germline, CDR1 is MNHEY and CDR2 SVGAGI. The V end was cut by 5 bases, the J end by 5 bases, with 13 bases between.

The rearrangement links TRBV4-3 to TRBJ1-1, with D possibly matching TRBD1 (5 bases). Germline loops: CDR1 LGHNA, CDR2 YSLEER. Deletions cut 1 base from V and 4 bases from J, with 7 bases between. The CDR3 consists of 13 residues. The CDR3 DNA follows: TGCGCCAGCAGCCAAGCCAGGGCCACTGAAGCTTTCTTT. It encodes CASSQARATEAFF.

The V gene is TRBV7-3, the J gene TRBJ1-3, with D possibly matching TRBD1 (5 bases). The CDR3 extends over 16 amino acids. Germline V gene sequence: CDR1 SGHTA, CDR2 FQGTGA. Trimming left V 5 bases short and J 4 bases short, with 18 bases between. CDR3 DNA: TGTGCCAGCAGCCAGACGGGGGGAGGCTTGGGAAACACCATATATTTT. Translating it yields CASSQTGGGLGNTIYF.

The CDR3 reads CASSVSYNSPLHF. The CDR3 region has the DNA TGTGCCAGCAGCGTCTCTTATAATTCACCCCTCCACTTT. The V and J genes are TRBV11-2 and TRBJ1-6; the D is unclear. CDR3 length equals 13 residues. V was clipped by 5 bases and J by 4 bases, with 6 bases between them. Germline CDR1 reads SGHAT; CDR2 reads FQNNGV. Complete variable domain (other parts from reference TRBV11-2 and TRBJ1-6): EAGVAQSPRYKIIEKRQSVAFWCNPISGHATLYWYQQILGQGPKLLIQFQNNGVVDDSQLPKDRFSAERLKGVDSTLKIQPAKLEDSAVYLCASSVSYNSPLHFGNGTRLTVT.

The V gene is TRBV7-8, the J gene TRBJ2-1, with D tentatively TRBD2 (5 bases). CDR1 is SGHVS and CDR2 is FQNEAQ in the germline V gene. The CDR3 sequence is 16 residues long. Trimming removed 3 bases at V and 3 bases at J, with 15 bases between. The CDR3 DNA is TGTGCCAGCAGCTTCTTTAGTGGACTCGACTACAATGAGCAGTTCTTC. It yields the protein CASSFFSGLDYNEQFF. Drawing the rest from reference TRBV7-8 and TRBJ2-1, the complete variable domain is GAGVSQSPRYKVAKRGQDVALRCDPISGHVSLFWYQQALGQGPEFLTYFQNEAQLDKSGLPSDRFFAERPEGSVSTLKIQRTQQEDSAVYLCASSFFSGLDYNEQFFGPGTRLTVL.

The CDR3 here is CASSPARGSSYNEQFF. The CDR3 bases are TGTGCCAGCAGTCCGGCCCGCGGGAGTTCCTACAATGAGCAGTTCTTC. V is TRBV27 and J is TRBJ2-1; 7 bases match TRBD2. The ends lost 5 bases at V and 1 base at J; junction bases unmatched: 8. Germline lookup yields CDR1 MNHEY and CDR2 SMNVEV (reference sequence). The CDR3 runs 16 residues.

This rearrangement joins TRBV28 to TRBJ2-4; 10 nucleotides line up with TRBD2. Germline trimming cut 6 bases from V and 8 bases from J; bases unmatched to any gene: 10. The CDR3 runs to 15 residues. Germline loops: CDR1 MDHEN, CDR2 SYDVKM. The CDR3 loop reads CASRPSGRALHIQYF. The CDR3, as DNA: TGTGCCAGCAGACCCAGCGGGAGGGCCCTTCACATTCAGTACTTC.

The chain has TRBV27 and TRBJ1-2; TRBD1 aligns across 11 bases. Germline CDR1 reads MNHEY; CDR2 reads SMNVEV (reference sequence). CDR3 length: 14 residues. V lost 10 bases, J lost 4 bases, and 8 bases stayed unmatched. Written as DNA, the CDR3 is TGTGCCACCAAAGGGACAGGGGGATCCTATGGCTACACCTTC. Translated, it gives CATKGTGGSYGYTF.

CDR3 bases: TGTGCCAGCAGTTATAGGACAGGGTCTGAAGCTTTCTTT. It is translated as CASSYRTGSEAFF. V and J are TRBV7-3 and TRBJ1-1; the match to TRBD1 covers 8 bases. The CDR3 covers 13 residues. The V segment lost 6 bases and the J segment 6 bases; nucleotides outside the gene matches: 6. Germline lookup yields CDR1 SGHTA and CDR2 FQGTGA.

The rearrangement links TRBV10-1 to TRBJ1-6; D is perhaps TRBD1 (6 bases). The ends were cut back, 6 bases at V and 0 bases at J, with 15 bases in the middle. CDR3 length: 17 amino acids. Germline assignment: CDR1 WNHNN and CDR2 SYGVQD (reference sequence). In DNA, the CDR3 is TGCGCCAGCAGCTTTCACACAGGGAACTCCTATAATTCACCCCTCCACTTT. As protein: CASSFHTGNSYNSPLHF.

The chain links TRBV28 to TRBJ1-1; 7 nucleotides agree with TRBD1. Germline V lookup: CDR1 MDHEN, CDR2 SYDVKM. This CDR3 has 15 residues. Trimming at V came to 5 bases and at J to 6 bases, leaving 12 bases not matched to a gene. CDR3 coding DNA: TGTGCCAGCAGTCTGAACAGGGGCGGAGGCGCTGAAGCTTTCTTT. It specifies CASSLNRGGGAEAFF.

CDR3 nucleotide sequence: TGTGCCAGCAGCCAAGTCAACAATGAGCAGTACTTC. Its translation: CASSQVNNEQYF. The chain employs TRBV3-1 (or the pseudogene TRBV3-2) and TRBJ2-7, with D hard to call. The V and J ends lost 1 base and 7 bases respectively, with 8 bases between them. The CDR3 has 12 amino acids. Germline CDR1 is LGHDT and CDR2 is YNNKEL (reference sequence).

This clone was seen a single time. The chain has TRBV4-2 and TRBJ2-5, with TRBD1 matching over 8 bases. CDR1 is LGHNA, CDR2 YNFKEQ, per germline. V was clipped by 3 bases and J by 2 bases; unmatched bases: 8. The CDR3 contains 16 residues. The CDR3 DNA reads as TGTGCCAGCAGCCATCGCGGACAGGGAGGACAAGAGACCCAGTACTTC. Amino acid sequence: CASSHRGQGGQETQYF.

This clone has only a few counts. CDR3 nucleotide sequence: TGTGCCAGCAGTTTATTTCAGGGGGCGGGACTCCCTATGTACTTC. Its protein is CASSLFQGAGLPMYF. V and J are TRBV28 and TRBJ2-7, with 8 bases lining up with TRBD1. V shed 1 base, J shed 12 bases, and the junction held 14 bases outside the gene matches. Germline CDR1 MDHEN, CDR2 SYDVKM. The CDR3 length is 15 residues.

The V call is TRBV11-3, the J call TRBJ2-2; D unresolved. Germline lookup yields CDR1 SGHNT and CDR2 YENEEA. The CDR3 spans 16 residues. V dropped 0 bases and J dropped 0 bases, with 8 bases sitting between them. This CDR3 reads CASSLDTAANTGELFF. The CDR3, as DNA: TGTGCCAGCAGCTTAGATACAGCAGCGAACACCGGGGAGCTGTTTTTT.

Points on this clone: The same CDR3 can be traced to other DNA sequences in this sample. The chain recombines TRBV18 with TRBJ1-1; the match to TRBD1 covers 7 bases. The germline gives CDR1 KGHSH, CDR2 LQKENI. This CDR3 region has 13 residues. J lost 3 bases, V lost 3 bases, and 1 base had no gene match. The CDR3 bases are TGTGCCAGCTCACCTGGACAGGACACTGAAGCTTTCTTT. Translation: CASSPGQDTEAFF.

The CDR3 DNA reads as TGTGCCAGCAGCCTCCACAAACAGGGTGCCTCTGGAAACACCATATATTTT. Translated: CASSLHKQGASGNTIYF. The rearrangement links TRBV7-2 to TRBJ1-3; D possibly corresponds to TRBD1 (6 bases). V lost 5 bases to trimming and J lost 0 bases, with 17 bases between them. The CDR3 spans 17 residues. Germline V gene data show CDR1 as SGHTA and CDR2 as FQGNSA.